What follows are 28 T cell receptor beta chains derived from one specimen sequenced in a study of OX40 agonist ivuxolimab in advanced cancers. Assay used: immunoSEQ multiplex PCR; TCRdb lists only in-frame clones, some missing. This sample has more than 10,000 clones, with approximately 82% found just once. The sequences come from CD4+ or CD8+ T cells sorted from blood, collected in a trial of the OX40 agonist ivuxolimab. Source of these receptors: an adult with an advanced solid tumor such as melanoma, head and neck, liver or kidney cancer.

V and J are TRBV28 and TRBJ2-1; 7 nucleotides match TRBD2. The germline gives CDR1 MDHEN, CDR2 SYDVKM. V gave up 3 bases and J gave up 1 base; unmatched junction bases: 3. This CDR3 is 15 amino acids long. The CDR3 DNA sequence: TGTGCCAGCAGTTTGTTCGGGGGGTCCTACAATGAGCAGTTCTTC. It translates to CASSLFGGSYNEQFF.

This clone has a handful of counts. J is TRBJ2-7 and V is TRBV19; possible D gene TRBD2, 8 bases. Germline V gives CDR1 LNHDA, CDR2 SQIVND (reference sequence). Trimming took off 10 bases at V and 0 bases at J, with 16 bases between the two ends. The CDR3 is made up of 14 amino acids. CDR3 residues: CATGGDSVSYEQYF. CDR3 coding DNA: TGTGCCACCGGGGGGGACAGTGTCTCCTACGAGCAGTACTTC.

The chain's CDR3 is CASSLVKDPAETQYF. The CDR3, as DNA: TGTGCCAGCAGCTTGGTAAAGGACCCGGCAGAGACCCAGTACTTC. The rearrangement uses TRBV7-9 and TRBJ2-5; D gene uncertain. CDR3 length: 15 residues. V was pared by 3 bases and J by 4 bases, with 15 bases between. The V gene's germline CDR1 is SEHNR and CDR2 FQNEAQ (reference sequence).

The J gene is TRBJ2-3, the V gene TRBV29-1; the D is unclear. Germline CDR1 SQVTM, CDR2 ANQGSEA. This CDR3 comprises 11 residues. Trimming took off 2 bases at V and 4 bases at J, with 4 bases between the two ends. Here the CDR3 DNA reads TGCAGCGTTGAAAGGGCAGATACGCAGTATTTT. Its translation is CSVERADTQYF.

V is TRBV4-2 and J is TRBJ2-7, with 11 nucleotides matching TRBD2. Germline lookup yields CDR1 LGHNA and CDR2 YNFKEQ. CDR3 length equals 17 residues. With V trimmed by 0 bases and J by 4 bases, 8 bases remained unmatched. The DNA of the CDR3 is TGTGCCAGCAGCCAAGAGTGGGGACTAGCGGTTATTTACGAGCAGTACTTC. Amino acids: CASSQEWGLAVIYEQYF.

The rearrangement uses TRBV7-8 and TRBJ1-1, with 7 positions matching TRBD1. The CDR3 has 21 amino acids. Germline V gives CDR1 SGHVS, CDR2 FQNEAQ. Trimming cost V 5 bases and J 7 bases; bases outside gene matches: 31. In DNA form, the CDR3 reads TGTGCCAGCAGCCTATTTCACTCTGATACCGGGACAGCCGAGTTTTTAGGTGAAGCTTTCTTT. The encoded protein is CASSLFHSDTGTAEFLGEAFF. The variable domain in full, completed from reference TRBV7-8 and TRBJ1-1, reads GAGVSQSPRYKVAKRGQDVALRCDPISGHVSLFWYQQALGQGPEFLTYFQNEAQLDKSGLPSDRFFAERPEGSVSTLKIQRTQQEDSAVYLCASSLFHSDTGTAEFLGEAFFGQGTRLTVV.

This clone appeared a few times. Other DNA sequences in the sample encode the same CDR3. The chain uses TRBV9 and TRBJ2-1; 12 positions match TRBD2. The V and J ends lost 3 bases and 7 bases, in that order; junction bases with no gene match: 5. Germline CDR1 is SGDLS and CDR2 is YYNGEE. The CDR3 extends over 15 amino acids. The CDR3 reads CASSASGRAGNEQFF. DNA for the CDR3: TGTGCCAGCAGCGCTAGCGGGAGGGCCGGGAATGAGCAGTTCTTC.

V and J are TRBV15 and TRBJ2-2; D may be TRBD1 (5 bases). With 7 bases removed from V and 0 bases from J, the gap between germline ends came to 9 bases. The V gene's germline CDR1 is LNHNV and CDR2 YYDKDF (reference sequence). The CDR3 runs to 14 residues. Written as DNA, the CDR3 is TGTGCCACCATTATGGGGCCGAACACCGGGGAGCTGTTTTTT. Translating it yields CATIMGPNTGELFF.

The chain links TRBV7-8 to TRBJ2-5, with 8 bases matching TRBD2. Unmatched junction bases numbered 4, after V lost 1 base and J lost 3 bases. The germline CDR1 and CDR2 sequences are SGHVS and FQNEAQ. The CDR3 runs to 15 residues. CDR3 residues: CASSLGLAPKETQYF. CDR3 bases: TGTGCCAGCAGCTTAGGACTAGCGCCTAAAGAGACCCAGTACTTC.

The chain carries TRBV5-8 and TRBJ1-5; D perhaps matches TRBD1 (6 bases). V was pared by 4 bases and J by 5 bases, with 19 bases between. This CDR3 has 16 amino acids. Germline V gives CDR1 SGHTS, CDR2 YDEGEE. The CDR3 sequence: CASSKGGGSPYQPQHF. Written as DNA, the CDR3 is TGTGCCAGCAGCAAAGGGGGGGGTAGTCCCTATCAGCCCCAGCATTTT.

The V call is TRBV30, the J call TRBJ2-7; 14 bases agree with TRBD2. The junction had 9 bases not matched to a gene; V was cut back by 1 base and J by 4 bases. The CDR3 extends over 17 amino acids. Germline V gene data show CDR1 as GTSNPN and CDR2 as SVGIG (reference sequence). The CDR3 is CAWSEPGLAGDRYEQYF. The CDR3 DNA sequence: TGTGCCTGGAGTGAGCCGGGACTAGCGGGAGACAGGTACGAGCAGTACTTC.

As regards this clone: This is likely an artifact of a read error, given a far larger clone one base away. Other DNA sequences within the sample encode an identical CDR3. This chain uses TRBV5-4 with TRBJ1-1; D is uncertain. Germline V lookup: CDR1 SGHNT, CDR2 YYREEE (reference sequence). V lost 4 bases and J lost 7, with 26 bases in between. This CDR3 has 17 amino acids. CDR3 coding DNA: TGTGCCAGCAGCCAAGATTGGTTTAGGTCGCTCGGCCGTGAAGCTTTCTTT. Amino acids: CASSQDWFRSLGREAFF.

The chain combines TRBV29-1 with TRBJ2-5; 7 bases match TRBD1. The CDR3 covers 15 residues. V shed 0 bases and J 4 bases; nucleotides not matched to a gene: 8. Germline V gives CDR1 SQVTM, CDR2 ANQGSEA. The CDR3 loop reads CSVEDGRDRRETQYF. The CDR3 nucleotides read TGCAGCGTTGAAGATGGAAGGGACAGAAGAGAGACCCAGTACTTC.

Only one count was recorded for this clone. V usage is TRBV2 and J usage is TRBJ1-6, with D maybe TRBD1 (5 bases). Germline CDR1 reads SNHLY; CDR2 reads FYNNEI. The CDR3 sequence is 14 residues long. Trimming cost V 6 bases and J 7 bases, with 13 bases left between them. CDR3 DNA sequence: TGTGCCAGCAGGGTTTCTAGACAGAATTCACCCCTCCACTTT. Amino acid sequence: CASRVSRQNSPLHF. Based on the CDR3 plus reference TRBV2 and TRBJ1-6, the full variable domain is EPEVTQTPSHQVTQMGQEVILRCVPISNHLYFYWYRQILGQKVEFLVSFYNNEISEKSEIFDDQFSVERPDGSNFTLKIRSTKLEDSAMYFCASRVSRQNSPLHFGNGTRLTVT.

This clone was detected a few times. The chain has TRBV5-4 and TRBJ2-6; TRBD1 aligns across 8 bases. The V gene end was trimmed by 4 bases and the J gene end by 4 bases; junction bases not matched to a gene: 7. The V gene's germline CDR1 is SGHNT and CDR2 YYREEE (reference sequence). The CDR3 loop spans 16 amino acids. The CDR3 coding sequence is TGTGCCAGCAGCATAGGACAGGGTCGCGGGGCCAACGTCCTGACTTTC. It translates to CASSIGQGRGANVLTF.

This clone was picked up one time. The CDR3 nucleotides read TGTGCCAGTAGTACCAGCGGGCAGGAGACCCAGTACTTC. As protein: CASSTSGQETQYF. This rearrangement joins TRBV19 to TRBJ2-5; D is perhaps TRBD2 (6 bases). CDR1 and CDR2 (germline): LNHDA, SQIVND (reference sequence). The CDR3 contains 13 residues. The ends were cut back, 4 bases at V and 5 bases at J, with 11 bases in the middle. Filled out from reference TRBV19 and TRBJ2-5, the complete variable domain reads DGGITQSPKYLFRKEGQNVTLSCEQNLNHDAMYWYRQDPGQGLRLIYYSQIVNDFQKGDIAEGYSVSREKKESFPLTVTSAQKNPTAFYLCASSTSGQETQYFGPGTRLLVL.

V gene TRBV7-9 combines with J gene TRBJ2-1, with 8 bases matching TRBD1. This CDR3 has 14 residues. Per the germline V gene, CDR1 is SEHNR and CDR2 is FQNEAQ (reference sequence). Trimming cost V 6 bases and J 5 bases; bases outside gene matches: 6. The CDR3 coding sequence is TGTGCCAGCAGTCACCGGGACAGGCACAATGAGCAGTTCTTC. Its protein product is CASSHRDRHNEQFF.

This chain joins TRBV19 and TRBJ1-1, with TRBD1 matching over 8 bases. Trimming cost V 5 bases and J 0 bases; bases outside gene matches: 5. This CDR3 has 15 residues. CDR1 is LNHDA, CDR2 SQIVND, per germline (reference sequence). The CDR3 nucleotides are TGTGCCAGTAGTCCGTGGACAGGGATGAACACTGAAGCTTTCTTT. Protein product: CASSPWTGMNTEAFF.

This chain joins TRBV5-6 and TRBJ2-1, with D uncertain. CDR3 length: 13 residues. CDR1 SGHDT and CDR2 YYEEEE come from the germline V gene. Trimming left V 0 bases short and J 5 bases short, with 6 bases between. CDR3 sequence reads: CASSLGENNEQFF. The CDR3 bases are TGTGCCAGCAGCTTGGGAGAAAACAATGAGCAGTTCTTC.

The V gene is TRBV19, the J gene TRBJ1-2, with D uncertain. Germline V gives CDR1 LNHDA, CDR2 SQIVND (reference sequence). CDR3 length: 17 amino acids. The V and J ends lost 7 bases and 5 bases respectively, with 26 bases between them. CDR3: CASTARSDSYNVYGYTF. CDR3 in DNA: TGTGCCAGTACCGCCCGGAGCGATTCTTACAATGTTTATGGCTACACCTTC.

CDR3 sequence (DNA): TGCAGCGTTCTCGGAGTGGCTAGCGGAGACACAGATACGCAGTATTTT. Its protein product is CSVLGVASGDTDTQYF. The chain uses TRBV29-1 and TRBJ2-3, with 7 bases fitting TRBD2. Trimming removed 5 bases from V and 2 bases from J; junction bases left unmatched: 13. The CDR3 has 16 amino acids. In germline, CDR1 is SQVTM, CDR2 ANQGSEA.

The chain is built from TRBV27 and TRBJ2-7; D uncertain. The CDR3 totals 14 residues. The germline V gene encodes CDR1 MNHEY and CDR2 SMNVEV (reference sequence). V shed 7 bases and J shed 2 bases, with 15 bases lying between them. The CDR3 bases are TGTGCCAGCACCAACCTACCGGGCCCCTACGAGCAGTACTTC. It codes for CASTNLPGPYEQYF.

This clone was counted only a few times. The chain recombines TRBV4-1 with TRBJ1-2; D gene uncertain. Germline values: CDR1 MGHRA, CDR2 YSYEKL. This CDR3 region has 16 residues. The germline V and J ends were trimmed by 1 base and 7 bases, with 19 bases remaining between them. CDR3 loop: CASSQATVSDASGYTF. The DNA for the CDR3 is TGCGCCAGCAGCCAAGCGACCGTCTCGGACGCAAGTGGCTACACCTTC.

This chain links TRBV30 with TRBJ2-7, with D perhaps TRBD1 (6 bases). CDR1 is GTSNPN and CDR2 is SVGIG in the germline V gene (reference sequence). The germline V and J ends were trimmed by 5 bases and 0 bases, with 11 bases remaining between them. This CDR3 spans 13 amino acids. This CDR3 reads CAWGSGVSYEQYF. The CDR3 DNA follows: TGTGCCTGGGGATCAGGGGTCTCCTACGAGCAGTACTTC.

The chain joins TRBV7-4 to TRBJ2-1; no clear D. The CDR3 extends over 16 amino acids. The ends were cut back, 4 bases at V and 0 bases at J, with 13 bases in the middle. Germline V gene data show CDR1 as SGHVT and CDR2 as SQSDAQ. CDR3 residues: CASSSSLDPSYNEQFF. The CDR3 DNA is TGTGCCAGCAGCTCCTCACTCGACCCCTCCTACAATGAGCAGTTCTTC.

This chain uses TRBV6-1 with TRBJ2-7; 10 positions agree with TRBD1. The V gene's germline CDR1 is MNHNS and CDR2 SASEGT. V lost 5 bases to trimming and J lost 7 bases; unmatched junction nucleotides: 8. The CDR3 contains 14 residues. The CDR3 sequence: CASSWDRGTFEQYF. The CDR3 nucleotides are TGTGCCAGCAGTTGGGACAGGGGAACTTTTGAGCAGTACTTC.

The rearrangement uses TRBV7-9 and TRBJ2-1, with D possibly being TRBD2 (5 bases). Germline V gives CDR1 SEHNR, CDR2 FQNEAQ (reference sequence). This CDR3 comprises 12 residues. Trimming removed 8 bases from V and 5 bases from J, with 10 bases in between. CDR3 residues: CASDRGNNEQFF. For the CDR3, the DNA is TGTGCCAGCGATCGGGGAAACAATGAGCAGTTCTTC.

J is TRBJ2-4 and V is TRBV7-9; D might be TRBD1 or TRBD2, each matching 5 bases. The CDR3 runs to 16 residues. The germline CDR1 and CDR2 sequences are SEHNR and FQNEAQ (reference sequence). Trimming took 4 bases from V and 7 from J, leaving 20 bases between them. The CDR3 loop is CASSWGAEGLGNIQYF. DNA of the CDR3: TGTGCCAGCAGCTGGGGAGCCGAGGGGTTGGGGAACATTCAGTACTTC.